This TCR beta chain emerged from a study of blood T cell repertoires in COVID-19. The sample holds a few counts of this clone. This table comes from immunoSEQ multiplex PCR, and its TCRdb copy is limited to in-frame clones, with some not included. Found here are more than 250,000 clones, roughly 90% of them singletons; the top ten hold roughly 6.5%. The V gene lost 1 base and the J gene lost 1 base, with 10 bases spanning the gap. The CDR3 totals 16 residues. CDR1 and CDR2 from the germline V gene are MGHRA and YSYEKL. This rearrangement joins TRBV4-1 to TRBJ2-2; D gene uncertain. This clonotype originated in a man aged 18-30 years who had recovered from COVID-19. Source material: peripheral blood. The CDR3: CASSQVMAKNTGELFF. The CDR3 DNA reads as TGCGCCAGCAGCCAAGTCATGGCAAAGAACACCGGGGAGCTGTTTTTT.